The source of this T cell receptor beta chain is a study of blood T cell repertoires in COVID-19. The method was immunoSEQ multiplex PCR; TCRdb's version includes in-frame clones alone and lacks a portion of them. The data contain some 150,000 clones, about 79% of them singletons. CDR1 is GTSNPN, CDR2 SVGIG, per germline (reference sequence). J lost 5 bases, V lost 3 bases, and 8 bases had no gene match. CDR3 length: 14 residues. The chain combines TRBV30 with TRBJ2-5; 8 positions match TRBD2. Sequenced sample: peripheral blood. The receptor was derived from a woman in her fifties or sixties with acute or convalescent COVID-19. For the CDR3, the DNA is TGTGCCTGGAGCCTATCGGGAGGGCTGGAGACCCAGTACTTC. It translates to CAWSLSGGLETQYF. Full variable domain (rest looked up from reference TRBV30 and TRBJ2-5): SQTIHQWPATLVQPVGSPLSLECTVEGTSNPNLYWYRQAAGRGLQLLFYSVGIGQISSEVPQNLSASRPQDRQFILSSKKLLLSDSGFYLCAWSLSGGLETQYFGPGTRLLVL.